This TCR beta chain comes out of a study of shared clonotypes between healthy human individuals. Across the whole study: CD4 naive cells filled three plates per donor, CD4 memory three, CD8 naive two and CD8 memory one.

Deep-level assay runs were performed. Measured with immunoSEQ multiplex PCR; TCRdb has only the in-frame clones, and not every one. This table has millions of clones, about 92% appearing once. The CDR3 is 17 residues long. V gave up 4 bases and J gave up 6 bases; unmatched junction bases: 12. CDR1 and CDR2 from the germline V gene are SGHDN and FVKESK. This clone was recorded a few times. Its matching antigen is unknown. General observations from the study: Non-shared clonotypes showed lower generation probabilities than clonotypes common to all four donors.

The chain carries TRBV14 and TRBJ2-1; 10 bases fit TRBD1. The sequence was collected from a man aged 18 to 30 in good health. Some clones in this sample may be carry-over from other donors' samples. The sequenced sample was naive CD4+ T cells from PBMCs. Subset here: CD45RA+ positively selected. The DNA for the CDR3 is TGTGCCAGCAGCCGGTCAACCGGGACAGGGGAGGGCAATGAGCAGTTCTTC. Its protein product is CASSRSTGTGEGNEQFF. The full variable domain, its missing parts supplied by reference TRBV14 and TRBJ2-1, is EAGVTQFPSHSVIEKGQTVTLRCDPISGHDNLYWYRRVMGKEIKFLLHFVKESKQDESGMPNNRFLAERTGGTYSTLKVQPAELEDSGVYFCASSRSTGTGEGNEQFFGPGTRLTVL.